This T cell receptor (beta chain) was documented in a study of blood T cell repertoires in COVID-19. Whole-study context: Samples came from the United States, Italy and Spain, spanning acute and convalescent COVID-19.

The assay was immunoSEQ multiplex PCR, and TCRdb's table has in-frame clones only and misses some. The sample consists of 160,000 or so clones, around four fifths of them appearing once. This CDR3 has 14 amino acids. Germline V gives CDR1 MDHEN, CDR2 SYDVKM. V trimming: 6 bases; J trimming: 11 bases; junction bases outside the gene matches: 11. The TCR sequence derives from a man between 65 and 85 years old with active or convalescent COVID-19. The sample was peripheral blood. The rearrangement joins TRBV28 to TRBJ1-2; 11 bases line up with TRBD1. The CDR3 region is CASSLAGTGGVYTF. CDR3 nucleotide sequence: TGTGCCAGCAGCCTGGCCGGGACAGGGGGGGTTTACACCTTC.